The 12 T cell receptor beta chains below all came from one sample that was sequenced in a study of T cells in localized non-small cell lung cancer. Sequencing was performed with immunoSEQ multiplex PCR; in TCRdb, only in-frame clones are kept and a portion is missing. The table lists 40,000 to 65,000 clones, 85% to 90% of them singletons. Material: PBMCs, obtained before any cancer treatment. These receptors all stem from a female donor with stage II lung adenocarcinoma.

The rearrangement uses TRBV6-5 and TRBJ1-4; 7 nucleotides line up with TRBD1. Per germline, CDR1 MNHEY and CDR2 SVGAGI. Trimming removed 4 bases from V and 8 bases from J; junction bases left unmatched: 7. This CDR3 comprises 14 residues. The CDR3 DNA reads as TGTGCCAGCAGTTTGACAGGGTTTCCAGAAAAACTGTTTTTT. Encoded protein: CASSLTGFPEKLFF.

CDR3 DNA: TGTGCCAGCAGTGACAGGAATCAGCCCCAGCATTTT. It yields the protein CASSDRNQPQHF. The V call is TRBV6-1, the J call TRBJ1-5; D call uncertain. Per germline, CDR1 MNHNS and CDR2 SASEGT. Trimming shortened V by 3 bases and J by 4 bases, and 4 bases separated the two germline ends. The CDR3 is 12 amino acids.

This clone was seen a single time. The V and J genes are TRBV6-6 and TRBJ2-5; 7 nucleotides line up with TRBD1. Germline V CDR1 and CDR2: MNHNY, SVGAGI (reference sequence). V was pared by 5 bases and J by 3 bases, with 6 bases of the junction left unmatched. CDR3 size: 14 residues. The CDR3 DNA reads TGTGCCAGCAGTAGCCGGGACAGCAAAGAGACCCAGTACTTC. Amino acid sequence: CASSSRDSKETQYF.

This clone was counted a few times. The J gene is TRBJ1-5, the V gene TRBV7-9; tentative D call: TRBD1 (6 bases). V lost 5 bases to trimming and J lost 2 bases, with 13 bases between them. Germline V lookup: CDR1 SEHNR, CDR2 FQNEAQ (reference sequence). The CDR3 loop spans 15 amino acids. In nucleotides, the CDR3 is TGTGCCAGCAGCCCCGTTGGGGGCGGCAATCAGCCCCAGCATTTT. Amino acids: CASSPVGGGNQPQHF.

A few counts support this clone. V usage is TRBV6-1 and J usage is TRBJ2-4; D is perhaps TRBD1 (8 bases). Trimming pared 5 bases from V and 5 bases from J, leaving 16 bases between. Germline V lookup: CDR1 MNHNS, CDR2 SASEGT. This CDR3 contains 15 residues. The CDR3 sequence: CASSREQGGENIQYF. CDR3 bases: TGTGCCAGCAGTCGGGAACAGGGGGGGGAAAACATTCAGTACTTC.

The sample holds one count of this clone. The V call is TRBV4-1, the J call TRBJ2-7; 7 nucleotides match TRBD1. The CDR3 loop spans 15 amino acids. Germline trimming cut 0 bases from V and 5 bases from J; bases unmatched to any gene: 7. Germline assignment: CDR1 MGHRA and CDR2 YSYEKL. The CDR3 DNA reads TGCGCCAGCAGCCAAGATCACAGGGGTTTCCACGAGCAGTACTTC. It is translated as CASSQDHRGFHEQYF.

The chain's CDR3 is CASSELERDGYTF. Written as DNA, the CDR3 is TGTGCCAGCAGTGAATTGGAGAGGGATGGCTACACCTTC. The rearrangement joins TRBV25-1 to TRBJ1-2; D unclear. The CDR3 length is 13 residues. Germline V CDR1 and CDR2: MGHDK, SYGVNS. Between the trimmed V and J ends, which lost 1 base and 6 bases, there was a span of 9 bases.

The chain joins TRBV7-9 to TRBJ2-7; 8 nucleotides agree with TRBD1. The junction had 13 bases not matched to a gene; V was cut back by 3 bases and J by 0 bases. The germline V gene encodes CDR1 SEHNR and CDR2 FQNEAQ (reference sequence). This CDR3 contains 18 residues. The CDR3 coding sequence is TGTGCCAGCAGCTTTCCGACTCCCGCCGGGACAGGCTCCTACGAGCAGTACTTC. Translated, it gives CASSFPTPAGTGSYEQYF.

V is TRBV30 and J is TRBJ1-3; D is ambiguous. Germline-derived CDR1 and CDR2 are GTSNPN and SVGIG (reference sequence). The length of the CDR3 is 16 residues. With 3 bases removed from V and 0 bases from J, the gap between germline ends came to 15 bases. The CDR3 loop is CAWRTLGSSSGNTIYF. Written as DNA, the CDR3 is TGTGCCTGGAGAACTCTGGGTTCATCCTCTGGAAACACCATATATTTT.

J is TRBJ2-5 and V is TRBV5-1; D is possibly TRBD2 (7 bases). CDR1 is SGHRS and CDR2 is YFSETQ in the germline V gene. Trimming took off 4 bases at V and 1 base at J, with 14 bases between the two ends. The CDR3 runs 15 residues. In DNA, the CDR3 is TGCGCCAGCAGCCTCACAAGGGGGGGCCAAGAGACCCAGTACTTC. Its protein product is CASSLTRGGQETQYF. Using reference TRBV5-1 and TRBJ2-5 for the parts outside the CDR3, the full variable domain is KAGVTQTPRYLIKTRGQQVTLSCSPISGHRSVSWYQQTPGQGLQFLFEYFSETQRNKGNFPGRFSGRQFSNSRSEMNVSTLELGDSALYLCASSLTRGGQETQYFGPGTRLLVL.

The V gene is TRBV7-2, the J gene TRBJ1-1, with D possibly matching TRBD1 (5 bases). V was clipped by 5 bases and J by 0 bases, with 13 bases between them. The CDR3 length is 15 residues. Per the germline V gene, CDR1 is SGHTA and CDR2 is FQGNSA. The CDR3 DNA sequence: TGTGCCAGCAGCCTCTACGGGACGGTGAACACTGAAGCTTTCTTT. As protein: CASSLYGTVNTEAFF. Full variable domain (outside the CDR3, taken from reference TRBV7-2 and TRBJ1-1): GAGVSQSPSNKVTEKGKDVELRCDPISGHTALYWYRQSLGQGLEFLIYFQGNSAPDKSGLPSDRFSAERTGGSVSTLTIQRTQQEDSAVYLCASSLYGTVNTEAFFGQGTRLTVV.

The chain carries TRBV5-4 and TRBJ1-1; the D is unclear. The CDR3 runs 14 residues. Looked up from germline, CDR1 is SGHNT and CDR2 is YYREEE (reference sequence). The ends were cut back, 4 bases at V and 1 base at J, with 11 bases in the middle. CDR3 region: CASSPTTPNTEAFF. CDR3 sequence (DNA): TGTGCCAGCAGCCCAACTACCCCGAACACTGAAGCTTTCTTT. The full variable domain, completed using reference TRBV5-4 and TRBJ1-1, is ETGVTQSPTHLIKTRGQQVTLRCSSQSGHNTVSWYQQALGQGPQFIFQYYREEENGRGNFPPRFSGLQFPNYSSELNVNALELDDSALYLCASSPTTPNTEAFFGQGTRLTVV.